This TCR beta chain derives from a study of cytomegalovirus exposure and HLA in healthy donors. A multiplex PCR was run with 60 Vbeta primers and 13 Jbeta primers. The repertoire was sequenced with immunoSEQ multiplex PCR; TCRdb's copy has only in-frame clones and lacks some. The sample totals approximately 27,000 clones. There are 17 residues in the CDR3. Trimming cost V 5 bases and J 0 bases; bases outside gene matches: 11. CDR1 and CDR2 (germline): SGHTA, FQGNSA. The receptor comes from a man aged 30-40 years in good health and CMV-seronegative. The sequencing input was PBMCs. This rearrangement joins TRBV7-2 to TRBJ2-7; 9 bases line up with TRBD1. CDR3 region: CASSPARGQGPSYEQYF. CDR3 DNA: TGTGCCAGCAGCCCCGCTCGGGGACAGGGACCCTCCTACGAGCAGTACTTC.